The 9 T cell receptor beta chains below come from one sample, sequenced in a study of CD8 T cells in ankylosing spondylitis. TCRdb used MiXCR to reprocess the 5' RACE reads, holding one entry per CDR3 protein. In the table there are 450,000 to 550,000 distinct CDR3 sequences, approximately 5.3% of which are singletons. Study observations and caveats: Blood from ankylosing spondylitis patients appeared to carry a characteristic eight-variant TCR beta motif.

No cognate antigen is known for these TCRs. Sequencing was carried out using blood, either unsorted or a sorted T cell fraction (not recorded which). Receptor source: a male donor with ankylosing spondylitis.

This clonotype was observed many times. This chain links TRBV7-2 with TRBJ1-4; D may be TRBD1 (5 bases). V was shortened by 4 bases and J by 8 bases, with 14 bases between the two germline ends. From germline, CDR1 is SGHTA and CDR2 FQGNSA. The CDR3 loop spans 14 amino acids. The CDR3 nucleotides read TGTGCCAGCAGCTCGGACAACGGGGCGGAAAAACTGTTTTTT. The encoded protein is CASSSDNGAEKLFF.

This clonotype was recorded many times. This rearrangement joins TRBV9 to TRBJ1-1, with a possible D match to TRBD1 (6 bases). Per germline, CDR1 SGDLS and CDR2 YYNGEE. V lost 3 bases and J 2 bases, leaving 11 bases between the germline ends. This CDR3 has 14 amino acids. The CDR3 region has the DNA TGTGCCAGCAGCGCGGGGGGCACCAACACTGAAGCTTTCTTT. It is translated as CASSAGGTNTEAFF. The entire variable domain, with the rest obtained from reference TRBV9 and TRBJ1-1, is as follows: DSGVTQTPKHLITATGQRVTLRCSPRSGDLSVYWYQQSLDQGLQFLIQYYNGEERAKGNILERFSAQQFPDLHSELNLSSLELGDSALYFCASSAGGTNTEAFFGQGTRLTVV.

The chain combines TRBV6-2 or TRBV6-3 with TRBJ2-2, with D perhaps TRBD2 (6 bases). Trimming took 8 bases from V and 6 from J, leaving 16 bases between them. CDR3 length: 14 residues. The V gene's germline CDR1 is MNHEY and CDR2 SVGEGT. The CDR3 loop reads CASRPGVWAGELFF. CDR3 DNA: TGTGCCAGCCGGCCGGGGGTATGGGCCGGGGAGCTGTTTTTT.

This clonotype was detected many times. The rearrangement joins TRBV7-9 to TRBJ1-1; D remains ambiguous. From germline, CDR1 is SEHNR and CDR2 FQNEAQ (reference sequence). V was cut by 6 bases and J by 1 base, with 6 bases left in between. This CDR3 region has 12 residues. For the CDR3, the DNA is TGTGCCAGCAGTCGCACGAACACTGAAGCTTTCTTT. Translation: CASSRTNTEAFF.

This clonotype was counted at least ten times. This chain connects TRBV4-2 to TRBJ2-1; perhaps TRBD2 as D (5 bases). Deletions cut 6 bases from V and 6 bases from J, with 12 bases between. Germline CDR1 reads LGHNA; CDR2 reads YNFKEQ. This CDR3 comprises 13 residues. The CDR3 is CASRGAGINEQFF. CDR3 DNA sequence: TGTGCCAGCAGAGGCGCGGGTATCAATGAGCAGTTCTTC.

This clonotype was picked up a small number of times. The CDR3 spells CAISLGQGAYEQYF. CDR3 bases: TGTGCCATCAGCCTTGGACAGGGGGCCTACGAGCAGTACTTC. The rearrangement links TRBV10-3 to TRBJ2-7; TRBD1 matches 10 bases. V gave up 6 bases and J gave up 2 bases; unmatched junction bases: 4. Germline V lookup: CDR1 ENHRY, CDR2 SYGVKD. The CDR3 runs 14 residues.

This clonotype was counted ten times or more. This CDR3 is CASSYRATVLGNTIYF. Here the CDR3 DNA reads TGTGCCAGCAGTTACAGGGCAACGGTACTCGGAAACACCATATATTTT. The chain recombines TRBV6-5 with TRBJ1-3, with unresolved D. The V gene lost 2 bases and the J gene lost 4 bases, with 15 bases spanning the gap. CDR3 size: 16 residues. The V gene's germline CDR1 is MNHEY and CDR2 SVGAGI.

This clonotype appeared many times. V gene TRBV5-1 combines with J gene TRBJ1-1; maybe TRBD1 (5 bases). Deletions cut 5 bases from V and 5 bases from J, with 13 bases between. The CDR3 sequence is 13 residues long. Germline V CDR1 and CDR2: SGHRS, YFSETQ. In nucleotides, the CDR3 is TGCGCCAGCAGTAAACGGGGCTTGACTGAAGCTTTCTTT. It yields the protein CASSKRGLTEAFF.

In its sample, this clonotype was seen many times. The chain carries TRBV24-1 and TRBJ2-5; TRBD1 matches 9 bases. CDR3 size: 15 residues. Germline V gene data show CDR1 as KGHDR and CDR2 as SFDVKD. Trimming took 3 bases from V and 5 from J; bases not matched to a gene: 6. DNA for the CDR3: TGTGCCACCAGTGATGTACAGGGGGCAGGGGAGACCCAGTACTTC. Amino acid sequence: CATSDVQGAGETQYF.